This TCR beta chain comes out of a study of shared clonotypes between healthy human individuals (dated by TCRdb to 2018 to 2021). Study-level background: A couple of women and a few men aged 18 to 49 years were included in the cohort. Leukapheresis yielded between about 0.9 and 9.5 billion PBMCs per donor. The study deeply sequenced blood TCR repertoires of about 5 healthy adults to estimate repertoire size and the extent of clonotype sharing between individuals. To increase sequencing depth and limit assay-specific biases, different laboratories used diverse techniques to prepare libraries and sequence TCR repertoires.

TCR CDR3 regions were amplified from genomic DNA by multiplex PCR using the deep immunoSEQ assay. Extracted genomic DNA from each cell subset was distributed evenly across all wells of several immunoSEQ 96-well plates, and each plate was treated as a replicate. For unsorted PBMC, approximately 0.3 ug of genomic DNA, equivalent to around 33,000 T cell genomes, went into each replicate PCR. Ten immunoSEQ deep assay plates were used to sequence the unsorted PBMC genomic DNA. The purified libraries were quantified using a Qubit 3.0 fluorometer, sized with a Bioanalyzer 2100, and then quantified again using the KAPA Library Quantification kit. Each immunoSEQ 96-well plate was sequenced on its own single-read 150-cycle Illumina NextSeq 550 flow cell. The original methods were these. The immunoSEQ output contained only junctional sequences without quality scores, so filtering could not match that applied to full-length reads. To assign V/J genes and CDR3, sequences were annotated using PyIR, a Python wrapper for IgBLAST v1.9, with IMGT germline references. Reads with weak V/J assignments (E-value above 1e-6), missing CDR3, stop codons, out-of-frame junctions, or ambiguous translated residues were removed. V3J clonotypes were defined by identical inferred V gene, J gene, and CDR3 amino acid sequence. Percentage overlap between repertoires was computed as shared unique clonotypes divided by the size of the smaller repertoire. Three approaches were used to assess repertoire richness: RTK rarefaction, the Chao1 estimator, and Recon v2.1 estimates of unobserved clonotypes. Imported from immuneACCESS, the table was reduced by TCRdb to in-frame sequences with V and J called. These copies leave out some clones; in studies compared against another copy, an unresolved V gene accounts for under half, and the cause of the remainder is not known. That table supplies the V and J calls and clone size; D and trimming were determined from the DNA. This sample has 470,000 or so clones in its table, and roughly 80% of those were observed once. The ten most abundant clones make up 12% of the sample.

Via the germline V gene (reference sequence), CDR1 is SEHNR and CDR2 FQNEAQ. Relative to germline, V is missing 4 bases and J is missing 3 bases, with 0 bases of the junction outside any gene match. The CDR3 runs 13 residues from the cysteine to the phenylalanine. CDR3 DNA is the only sequence kept; it has 39 bases, read in frame from the first base. General study outcomes and caveats: Pairwise subsampling indicated that sequencing depth was expected to affect the degree of clonotype sharing among donors. The genetic and exposure-history diversity represented was limited by the small number of donors. Sampling was limited to blood, and TCR repertoires in tissue likely differ from TCR repertoires in blood.

Donors were healthy HIV-negative adults with no recently reported acute infections or vaccinations. All donors were Caucasian adults living in Nashville, Tennessee, USA. For unsorted samples, 90 million or so PBMCs were counted and genomic DNA was extracted with the QIAamp DNA Blood Mini kit. Blood was obtained by leukapheresis, after which PBMCs were separated by Ficoll-Histopaque density gradient centrifugation and cryopreserved in liquid nitrogen vapor phase. About this clone itself: Its antigen is currently not known. This may arise from a read error, as a much more abundant clone is one base away.

Source material: PBMCs. The clonotype originates from a woman between 40 and 55 years old in good health. Some clones in this sample may be carry-over from other donors' samples. The rearranged segments are TRBV7-9 and TRBJ1-1, and 9 bases in between align with TRBD1. The CDR3 loop reads CASSWTGDTEAFF. Read as DNA, the sequence is TGTGCCAGCAGCTGGACAGGGGACACTGAAGCTTTCTTT.